These T cell receptor beta chains were read from a single sample in a study of shared clonotypes between healthy human individuals. Data came from immunoSEQ multiplex PCR; TCRdb stores just in-frame clones and leaves some out. The sample holds 1.5 million to 2.5 million clones; over 85% are singletons and the top ten take more than 0.9%. The specimen was naive CD8+ T cells sorted from blood. These receptors all stem from a man between 18 and 35 years old in good health. Each CDR3 is given with its conserved first and last residue. The order of the fields is clone size, V gene, D gene, J gene, CDR3 protein, CDR3 DNA. D genes are given only for firm matches. Clone size is given for some rows only: seen once, a few or many times, or a class if the clone is expanded.

abundance: -
v_gene: TRBV5-1
d_gene: -
j_gene: TRBJ2-7
CDR3aa: CASSERGAPGEQYF
CDR3nt: TGCGCCAGCAGTGAACGGGGGGCGCCCGGGGAGCAGTACTTC

abundance: -
v_gene: TRBV9
d_gene: TRBD2
j_gene: TRBJ2-1
CDR3aa: CASSVATGGVYNEQFF
CDR3nt: TGTGCCAGCAGCGTAGCTACCGGGGGGGTTTACAATGAGCAGTTCTTC

abundance: once
v_gene: TRBV10-3
d_gene: -
j_gene: TRBJ2-1
CDR3aa: CAIRQGPPYNEQFF
CDR3nt: TGTGCCATCAGACAGGGTCCCCCCTACAATGAGCAGTTCTTC

abundance: -
v_gene: TRBV7-6
d_gene: -
j_gene: TRBJ1-4
CDR3aa: CASSQAIASTNEKLFF
CDR3nt: TGTGCCAGCAGCCAGGCGATCGCCTCGACTAATGAAAAACTGTTTTTT

abundance: -
v_gene: TRBV7-9
d_gene: -
j_gene: TRBJ2-1
CDR3aa: CASSSAAESYNEQFF
CDR3nt: TGTGCCAGCAGCTCCGCCGCGGAGAGTTACAATGAGCAGTTCTTC

abundance: -
v_gene: TRBV13
d_gene: TRBD1
j_gene: TRBJ2-1
CDR3aa: CASSNGGTGGINEQFF
CDR3nt: TGTGCCAGCAGCAATGGAGGGACAGGGGGGATCAATGAGCAGTTCTTC

abundance: -
v_gene: TRBV27
d_gene: TRBD2
j_gene: TRBJ2-3
CDR3aa: CASSLIPGGPWDTQYF
CDR3nt: TGTGCCAGCAGTTTAATTCCGGGAGGGCCTTGGGATACGCAGTATTTT

abundance: -
v_gene: TRBV27
d_gene: TRBD1
j_gene: TRBJ2-2
CDR3aa: CASSLQDRGIDTGELFF
CDR3nt: TGTGCCAGCAGTTTGCAGGACAGGGGAATTGACACCGGGGAGCTGTTTTTT

abundance: -
v_gene: TRBV7-9
d_gene: TRBD2
j_gene: TRBJ2-7
CDR3aa: CASSTGLAGSIEQYF
CDR3nt: TGTGCCAGCAGCACCGGACTAGCGGGGAGTATTGAGCAGTACTTC

abundance: few
v_gene: TRBV28
d_gene: -
j_gene: TRBJ1-5
CDR3aa: CASRREGGNQPQHF
CDR3nt: TGTGCCAGCAGACGAGAAGGAGGAAATCAGCCCCAGCATTTT

abundance: -
v_gene: TRBV4-1
d_gene: TRBD2
j_gene: TRBJ2-3
CDR3aa: CASSSTSGGRDTQYF
CDR3nt: TGCGCCAGCAGCTCGACTAGCGGGGGGAGAGATACGCAGTATTTT

abundance: -
v_gene: TRBV13
d_gene: -
j_gene: TRBJ1-2
CDR3aa: CASSSGTDRGYTF
CDR3nt: TGTGCCAGCAGCTCGGGGACGGATCGGGGCTACACCTTC

abundance: -
v_gene: TRBV4-1
d_gene: -
j_gene: TRBJ2-7
CDR3aa: CASSQDSMNYEQYF
CDR3nt: TGCGCCAGCAGCCAAGACTCCATGAACTACGAGCAGTACTTC

abundance: -
v_gene: TRBV9
d_gene: -
j_gene: TRBJ2-2
CDR3aa: CASSPAGAGELFF
CDR3nt: TGTGCCAGCAGCCCGGCGGGCGCCGGGGAGCTGTTTTTT

abundance: -
v_gene: TRBV7-3
d_gene: -
j_gene: TRBJ1-4
CDR3aa: CASSLRGRGPVGEKLFF
CDR3nt: TGTGCCAGCAGCCTTAGAGGCAGGGGCCCTGTTGGTGAAAAACTGTTTTTT

abundance: -
v_gene: TRBV5-6
d_gene: TRBD2
j_gene: TRBJ2-3
CDR3aa: CASSLGEYTSGGLADTQYF
CDR3nt: TGTGCCAGCAGCCTAGGGGAGTATACTAGCGGGGGGCTCGCAGATACGCAGTATTTT

abundance: -
v_gene: TRBV7-9
d_gene: -
j_gene: TRBJ2-5
CDR3aa: CASSPRGAGETQYF
CDR3nt: TGTGCCAGCAGCCCTAGGGGGGCTGGGGAGACCCAGTACTTC

abundance: -
v_gene: TRBV5-1
d_gene: -
j_gene: TRBJ2-1
CDR3aa: CASSSSGTTPTFSYNEQFF
CDR3nt: TGCGCCAGCAGCTCATCCGGGACAACTCCAACTTTTTCCTACAATGAGCAGTTCTTC

abundance: -
v_gene: TRBV27
d_gene: TRBD1
j_gene: TRBJ2-7
CDR3aa: CASSPTRVDRIYEQYF
CDR3nt: TGTGCCAGCAGTCCTACTCGCGTGGACAGGATCTACGAGCAGTACTTC

abundance: -
v_gene: TRBV5-6
d_gene: -
j_gene: TRBJ2-1
CDR3aa: CASSFEQFNEQFF
CDR3nt: TGTGCCAGCAGCTTTGAACAGTTCAATGAGCAGTTCTTC

abundance: -
v_gene: TRBV30
d_gene: -
j_gene: TRBJ2-7
CDR3aa: CAWSVIADYEQYF
CDR3nt: TGTGCCTGGAGTGTAATAGCGGACTACGAGCAGTACTTC

abundance: -
v_gene: TRBV7-6
d_gene: TRBD2
j_gene: TRBJ2-1
CDR3aa: CASSLLAGGPNEQFF
CDR3nt: TGTGCCAGCAGCCTCCTGGCGGGAGGGCCCAATGAGCAGTTCTTC

abundance: once
v_gene: TRBV4-1
d_gene: -
j_gene: TRBJ1-6
CDR3aa: CASSREWTPNSPLHF
CDR3nt: TGCGCCAGCAGCCGGGAGTGGACACCAAATTCACCCCTCCACTTT

abundance: -
v_gene: TRBV10-3
d_gene: -
j_gene: TRBJ1-1
CDR3aa: CAIGEGVNTEAFF
CDR3nt: TGTGCCATCGGAGAGGGGGTCAACACTGAAGCTTTCTTT

abundance: -
v_gene: TRBV5-1
d_gene: -
j_gene: TRBJ2-3
CDR3aa: CASSTERGWADTQYF
CDR3nt: TGCGCCAGCAGCACAGAACGAGGGTGGGCAGATACGCAGTATTTT

abundance: -
v_gene: TRBV7-9
d_gene: -
j_gene: TRBJ1-2
CDR3aa: CASSLGGLHYGYTF
CDR3nt: TGTGCCAGCAGCTTAGGAGGCCTACACTATGGCTACACCTTC

abundance: -
v_gene: TRBV6-6
d_gene: -
j_gene: TRBJ2-2
CDR3aa: CASSYSPGAGELFF
CDR3nt: TGTGCCAGCAGTTACTCGCCCGGGGCCGGGGAGCTGTTTTTT

abundance: -
v_gene: TRBV7-9
d_gene: TRBD1
j_gene: TRBJ2-2
CDR3aa: CASSSTGTNTGELFF
CDR3nt: TGTGCCAGCAGCTCGACAGGGACGAACACCGGGGAGCTGTTTTTT

abundance: -
v_gene: TRBV11-1
d_gene: TRBD1
j_gene: TRBJ2-3
CDR3aa: CASSSTGDTQYF
CDR3nt: TGTGCCAGCAGTTCGACAGGGGATACGCAGTATTTT

abundance: -
v_gene: TRBV27
d_gene: -
j_gene: TRBJ1-6
CDR3aa: CASRLTGSNSPLHF
CDR3nt: TGTGCCAGCAGGCTAACGGGGTCTAATTCACCCCTCCACTTT

abundance: -
v_gene: TRBV25-1
d_gene: TRBD1
j_gene: TRBJ2-6
CDR3aa: CASSPRTGGFGANVLTF
CDR3nt: TGTGCCAGCAGTCCCCGGACAGGGGGCTTCGGGGCCAACGTCCTGACTTTC

abundance: once
v_gene: TRBV27
d_gene: TRBD1
j_gene: TRBJ2-6
CDR3aa: CASGNRDRENSGANVLTF
CDR3nt: TGTGCCAGCGGAAACCGGGACAGGGAAAACTCTGGGGCCAACGTCCTGACTTTC

abundance: -
v_gene: TRBV11-2
d_gene: -
j_gene: TRBJ2-1
CDR3aa: CASSRTVPSSYNEQFF
CDR3nt: TGTGCCAGCAGCCGGACGGTACCGAGCTCCTACAATGAGCAGTTCTTC

abundance: -
v_gene: TRBV7-9
d_gene: TRBD2
j_gene: TRBJ2-7
CDR3aa: CASSRLAEYEQYF
CDR3nt: TGTGCCAGCAGCCGACTAGCGGAATACGAGCAGTACTTC

abundance: once
v_gene: TRBV27
d_gene: -
j_gene: TRBJ1-2
CDR3aa: CASSLARSYGYTF
CDR3nt: TGTGCCAGCAGTTTAGCGAGGAGTTATGGCTACACCTTC

abundance: once
v_gene: TRBV20-1
d_gene: -
j_gene: TRBJ1-1
CDR3aa: CSVGWNTEAFF
CDR3nt: TGCAGTGTTGGATGGAACACTGAAGCTTTCTTT

abundance: -
v_gene: TRBV23-1
d_gene: -
j_gene: TRBJ2-7
CDR3aa: CASSLPMIPPGHEQYF
CDR3nt: TGCGCCAGCAGTCTACCGATGATACCTCCGGGCCACGAGCAGTACTTC